This T cell receptor beta chain was obtained from a study of shared clonotypes between healthy human individuals. General study findings and limits: Naive subsets tended to show greater estimated richness than memory subsets.

The germline V gene has CDR1 SNHLY and CDR2 FYNNEI. The CDR3 contains 12 residues. V lost 3 bases, J lost 5 bases, and 7 bases lay in between. With regard to this clone: Its antigen remains unknown.

TCRdb's copy holds only in-frame clones and misses some; the assay was immunoSEQ multiplex PCR. The sample lists about 2.4 million clones; roughly 92% were seen once. The specimen was naive CD4+ T cells sorted from blood. Regarding subset: CD45RA+ positively selected. This rearrangement joins TRBV2 to TRBJ1-2, with a weak D call TRBD1 (5 bases). This TCR came from a man younger than 30 in good health. Here the CDR3 reads CASSDGGYGYTF. The CDR3 nucleotides are TGTGCCAGCAGTGACGGGGGTTATGGCTACACCTTC.